The 29 T cell receptor beta chains below were found in one sample sequenced in a study of T cells in localized non-small cell lung cancer. The table came from immunoSEQ multiplex PCR; TCRdb's copy has only in-frame clones and leaves some out. The profile shows around 100,000 clones, 87% of them singletons. Source: peripheral blood, taken before any cancer treatment. Every receptor here comes from a man between 40 and 75 years old with stage I squamous cell lung carcinoma.

This chain uses TRBV7-9 with TRBJ2-2, with TRBD1 as a possible D gene (6 bases). Trimming shortened V by 6 bases and J by 2 bases, and 16 bases separated the two germline ends. This CDR3 contains 16 residues. The germline V gene encodes CDR1 SEHNR and CDR2 FQNEAQ (reference sequence). The CDR3 is CASRVVGTLNTGELFF. CDR3 coding DNA: TGTGCCAGCAGGGTTGTAGGGACACTCAACACCGGGGAGCTGTTTTTT.

V is TRBV5-6 and J is TRBJ1-6; TRBD1 is a possible D gene (5 bases). Germline-derived CDR1 and CDR2 are SGHDT and YYEEEE. The CDR3 is 15 amino acids. V lost 0 bases to trimming and J lost 7 bases, with 11 bases between them. CDR3 sequence reads: CASSLEARENSPLHF. CDR3 DNA sequence: TGTGCCAGCAGCTTGGAGGCCAGGGAGAATTCACCCCTCCACTTT.

V and J are TRBV18 and TRBJ2-3; D might be TRBD1 (5 bases). Germline loops: CDR1 KGHSH, CDR2 LQKENI. The CDR3 loop spans 16 amino acids. The V end was cut by 3 bases, the J end by 2 bases, with 15 bases between. CDR3 coding DNA: TGTGCCAGCTCACCGGGGCCTCAGGGCAACACAGATACGCAGTATTTT. Amino acids: CASSPGPQGNTDTQYF.

The chain couples TRBV5-1 to TRBJ2-1; D possibly corresponds to TRBD2 (5 bases). Germline V CDR1 and CDR2: SGHRS, YFSETQ. V was shortened by 0 bases and J by 6 bases, with 16 bases between the two germline ends. The length of the CDR3 is 16 residues. The CDR3, as DNA: TGCGCCAGCAGCTTGGGTGTAGGGCGGCGGGTCAATGAGCAGTTCTTC. Amino acids: CASSLGVGRRVNEQFF. The whole variable domain, remainder taken from reference TRBV5-1 and TRBJ2-1, is KAGVTQTPRYLIKTRGQQVTLSCSPISGHRSVSWYQQTPGQGLQFLFEYFSETQRNKGNFPGRFSGRQFSNSRSEMNVSTLELGDSALYLCASSLGVGRRVNEQFFGPGTRLTVL.

This clone was picked up a small number of times. This chain joins TRBV10-3 and TRBJ1-5; TRBD1 matches 10 bases. J lost 5 bases, V lost 5 bases, and 3 bases had no gene match. Per the germline V gene, CDR1 is ENHRY and CDR2 is SYGVKD. The CDR3 consists of 14 residues. The CDR3 region has the DNA TGTGCCATCAGTCGACAGGGGGCTGATCAGCCCCAGCATTTT. Translation: CAISRQGADQPQHF.

The rearrangement uses TRBV7-2 and TRBJ1-2, with TRBD1 matching over 8 bases. Germline-derived CDR1 and CDR2 are SGHTA and FQGNSA. With V trimmed by 5 bases and J by 3 bases, 8 bases remained unmatched. This CDR3 is built from 15 residues. CDR3 region: CASSPYQDRDYGYTF. The CDR3 DNA follows: TGTGCCAGCAGCCCCTACCAGGACAGGGACTATGGCTACACCTTC.

This chain connects TRBV5-5 to TRBJ1-1, with D possibly being TRBD1 (6 bases). CDR3 length: 19 amino acids. Germline values: CDR1 SGHKS, CDR2 YYEKEE (reference sequence). With 0 bases removed from V and 0 bases from J, the gap between germline ends came to 21 bases. The CDR3 protein is CASSLDARQRGGMNTEAFF. The CDR3 DNA sequence: TGTGCCAGCAGCTTGGACGCTCGACAGAGGGGGGGCATGAACACTGAAGCTTTCTTT.

The rearrangement links TRBV4-1 to TRBJ2-3; TRBD2 matches at 12 bases. The J segment lost 1 base and the V segment lost 1 base, leaving 9 bases of the junction unmatched. Germline-derived CDR1 and CDR2 are MGHRA and YSYEKL. CDR3 length: 19 amino acids. The DNA for the CDR3 is TGCGCCAGCAGCCAAGCCGCGCTAGCGGGGGGGCAGGGCACAGATACGCAGTATTTT. Translation gives CASSQAALAGGQGTDTQYF.

The V call is TRBV6-5, the J call TRBJ1-2; no firm D call. V lost 7 bases, J lost 0 bases, and 9 bases lay in between. From germline, CDR1 is MNHEY and CDR2 SVGAGI. The CDR3 is 13 amino acids. The CDR3 sequence: CASKDATNYGYTF. The CDR3 region has the DNA TGTGCCAGCAAAGACGCTACTAACTATGGCTACACCTTC.

The CDR3 loop is CAISGSYEQYF. The CDR3 region has the DNA TGTGCCATCAGTGGAAGCTACGAGCAGTACTTC. This chain links TRBV10-3 with TRBJ2-7; D uncertain. V shed 4 bases and J shed 3 bases, with 4 bases lying between them. The CDR3 extends over 11 amino acids. Germline lookup yields CDR1 ENHRY and CDR2 SYGVKD.

The gene calls are TRBV5-1 and TRBJ2-7; no clear D gene. Germline values: CDR1 SGHRS, CDR2 YFSETQ. V was cut by 0 bases and J by 5 bases, with 9 bases left in between. The CDR3 length is 13 residues. CDR3 in amino acids: CASSLEAGNEQYF. CDR3 sequence (DNA): TGCGCCAGCAGCTTGGAAGCAGGAAACGAGCAGTACTTC.

The chain is built from TRBV4-2 and TRBJ2-1; D not certain. CDR3 length equals 13 residues. With 3 bases removed from V and 5 bases from J, the gap between germline ends came to 8 bases. Germline CDR1 and CDR2: LGHNA and YNFKEQ. For the CDR3, the DNA is TGTGCCAGCAGCCAGAGCAGAGACAATGAGCAGTTCTTC. Amino acid sequence: CASSQSRDNEQFF.

V gene TRBV18 combines with J gene TRBJ1-3, with 7 positions matching TRBD1. Germline CDR1 is KGHSH and CDR2 is LQKENI. The V and J ends lost 2 bases and 0 bases, in that order; junction bases with no gene match: 10. The CDR3 loop spans 18 amino acids. The CDR3 DNA is TGTGCCAGCTCACCAATAATGGGGACAGCCGACTCTGGAAACACCATATATTTT. It translates to CASSPIMGTADSGNTIYF.

This chain connects TRBV5-5 to TRBJ1-2, with TRBD1 as a possible D gene (6 bases). The germline CDR1 and CDR2 sequences are SGHKS and YYEKEE (reference sequence). V lost 1 base to trimming and J lost 6 bases, with 19 bases between them. The CDR3 runs to 16 residues. The CDR3 here is CASSLKGTSGVDGYTF. CDR3 DNA sequence: TGTGCCAGCAGCTTGAAGGGGACATCGGGGGTGGATGGCTACACCTTC.

The genes are TRBV2 and TRBJ1-5, with a possible D match to TRBD1 (6 bases). The V end was cut by 4 bases, the J end by 1 base, with 11 bases between. There are 15 residues in the CDR3. Germline lookup yields CDR1 SNHLY and CDR2 FYNNEI. CDR3 region: CASSVGQGSNQPQHF. CDR3 nucleotides: TGTGCCAGCAGTGTCGGGCAGGGGAGCAATCAGCCCCAGCATTTT.

The table lists this clone with a few counts. The chain links TRBV7-2 to TRBJ1-5, with no clear D. From germline, CDR1 is SGHTA and CDR2 FQGNSA. The CDR3 sequence is 17 residues long. Trimming removed 2 bases from V and 6 bases from J, with 20 bases in between. CDR3 DNA: TGTGCCAGCAGCTTATTGGAGGTACAACCGCTAAGTCAGCCCCAGCATTTT. Protein sequence: CASSLLEVQPLSQPQHF.

The chain uses TRBV7-3 and TRBJ1-1; perhaps TRBD1 as D (6 bases). CDR3 length: 15 residues. V lost 4 bases and J 5 bases, leaving 17 bases between the germline ends. From germline, CDR1 is SGHTA and CDR2 FQGTGA. This chain's CDR3 is CASSSERGRGTEAFF. For the CDR3, the DNA is TGTGCCAGCAGCTCAGAGCGGGGGCGAGGGACTGAAGCTTTCTTT.

V is TRBV19 and J is TRBJ2-7, with 10 bases matching TRBD1. This CDR3 comprises 14 residues. In germline, CDR1 is LNHDA, CDR2 SQIVND (reference sequence). With 8 bases clipped from V and 0 bases from J, the junction kept 4 bases outside the gene matches. CDR3 sequence reads: CASSRDRGSYEQYF. The CDR3 DNA reads as TGTGCCAGTTCCCGGGACAGGGGCTCCTACGAGCAGTACTTC.

The gene calls are TRBV30 and TRBJ1-1; D is unclear. CDR1 and CDR2 (germline): GTSNPN, SVGIG (reference sequence). There are 13 residues in the CDR3. Trimming stripped 2 bases from V and 2 bases from J, with 9 bases between. The CDR3 nucleotides are TGTGCCTGGAGTCGAGGGTTAAACACTGAAGCTTTCTTT. It codes for CAWSRGLNTEAFF. Full variable domain (remainder filled in from reference TRBV30 and TRBJ1-1): SQTIHQWPATLVQPVGSPLSLECTVEGTSNPNLYWYRQAAGRGLQLLFYSVGIGQISSEVPQNLSASRPQDRQFILSSKKLLLSDSGFYLCAWSRGLNTEAFFGQGTRLTVV.

Comments on this clone: Other DNA sequences in the sample encode the same CDR3. The rearrangement links TRBV5-1 to TRBJ2-2; possible D gene TRBD1, 5 bases. Germline CDR1 reads SGHRS; CDR2 reads YFSETQ. The V and J ends lost 2 bases and 0 bases respectively, with 8 bases between them. There are 15 residues in the CDR3. The CDR3 loop is CASSLGAPNTGELFF. The CDR3 nucleotides read TGCGCCAGCAGCTTAGGGGCCCCGAACACCGGGGAGCTGTTTTTT.

J is TRBJ1-2 and V is TRBV6-6, with 12 nucleotides matching TRBD1. Germline loops: CDR1 MNHNY, CDR2 SVGAGI (reference sequence). The CDR3 has 16 amino acids. V lost 0 bases and J lost 4; bases outside the gene matches: 3. The CDR3 here is CASSYSGTGGFYGYTF. In DNA, the CDR3 is TGTGCCAGCAGTTACTCGGGGACAGGGGGCTTCTATGGCTACACCTTC.

This clone was seen once. The CDR3 bases are TGCAGCGTTAAAACAGATACGCAGTATTTT. It translates to CSVKTDTQYF. The chain uses TRBV29-1 and TRBJ2-3; D is ambiguous. The V end was cut by 5 bases, the J end by 3 bases, with 3 bases between. The CDR3 is made up of 10 amino acids. Germline loops: CDR1 SQVTM, CDR2 ANQGSEA.

The chain couples TRBV10-3 to TRBJ2-7; possibly TRBD1 for D (6 bases). Germline V gene data show CDR1 as ENHRY and CDR2 as SYGVKD. V gave up 2 bases and J gave up 2 bases, with 10 bases separating them. The CDR3 is 14 amino acids. CDR3 amino acids: CAISEATGPYEQYF. In DNA, the CDR3 is TGTGCCATCAGTGAGGCGACAGGACCCTACGAGCAGTACTTC.

A single count supports this clone. One end of the junction varies from germline; a read error may be responsible. This sequence joins TRBV7-9 and TRBJ2-1; D might be TRBD2 (5 bases). Germline CDR1 SEHNR, CDR2 FQNEAQ (reference sequence). CDR3 size: 17 residues. The DNA for the CDR3 is TGTGCCAGCAGCCTAGCCCCCGTGGTTTTCCCAAACAGTGAGCAGTTCTTC. Protein: CASSLAPVVFPNSEQFF.

The gene calls are TRBV11-1 and TRBJ1-5, with a tentative D call TRBD1 (6 bases). Germline values: CDR1 SGHAT, CDR2 FQDESV (reference sequence). V was trimmed by 3 bases and J by 0 bases, leaving 6 bases between them. This CDR3 spans 14 amino acids. The DNA of the CDR3 is TGTGCCAGCAGCTTGGACAGTAGCAATCAGCCCCAGCATTTT. Protein product: CASSLDSSNQPQHF.

This chain joins TRBV28 and TRBJ2-2; no reliable D call. This CDR3 spans 12 amino acids. Germline V CDR1 and CDR2: MDHEN, SYDVKM. V lost 2 bases to trimming and J lost 5 bases, with 3 bases between them. CDR3: CASSLGTGELFF. CDR3 coding DNA: TGTGCCAGCAGTTTAGGTACCGGGGAGCTGTTTTTT.

The chain is built from TRBV7-9 and TRBJ1-1; D unclear. V was trimmed by 3 bases and J by 4 bases, leaving 12 bases between them. The CDR3 is 14 amino acids. The germline gives CDR1 SEHNR, CDR2 FQNEAQ (reference sequence). The CDR3 region is CASSLGGPTTEAFF. The CDR3 bases are TGTGCCAGCAGCTTGGGAGGGCCCACCACTGAAGCTTTCTTT.

This clone was counted a single time. V gene TRBV9 combines with J gene TRBJ1-1, with 7 bases that match TRBD1. This CDR3 is built from 14 residues. Germline assignment: CDR1 SGDLS and CDR2 YYNGEE. V shed 4 bases, J shed 1 base, and the junction held 4 bases outside the gene matches. In DNA form, the CDR3 reads TGTGCCAGCAGCCCCGGGACAGCGAACACTGAAGCTTTCTTT. The encoded protein is CASSPGTANTEAFF.

This chain uses TRBV5-1 with TRBJ2-7; 10 bases are shared with TRBD1. The V gene end was trimmed by 2 bases and the J gene end by 4 bases; junction bases not matched to a gene: 6. The CDR3 is made up of 15 amino acids. Germline-derived CDR1 and CDR2 are SGHRS and YFSETQ. The CDR3 coding sequence is TGCGCCAGCAGCTTTCTGGACAGGGGGTTGTACGAGCAGTACTTC. Its translation is CASSFLDRGLYEQYF.